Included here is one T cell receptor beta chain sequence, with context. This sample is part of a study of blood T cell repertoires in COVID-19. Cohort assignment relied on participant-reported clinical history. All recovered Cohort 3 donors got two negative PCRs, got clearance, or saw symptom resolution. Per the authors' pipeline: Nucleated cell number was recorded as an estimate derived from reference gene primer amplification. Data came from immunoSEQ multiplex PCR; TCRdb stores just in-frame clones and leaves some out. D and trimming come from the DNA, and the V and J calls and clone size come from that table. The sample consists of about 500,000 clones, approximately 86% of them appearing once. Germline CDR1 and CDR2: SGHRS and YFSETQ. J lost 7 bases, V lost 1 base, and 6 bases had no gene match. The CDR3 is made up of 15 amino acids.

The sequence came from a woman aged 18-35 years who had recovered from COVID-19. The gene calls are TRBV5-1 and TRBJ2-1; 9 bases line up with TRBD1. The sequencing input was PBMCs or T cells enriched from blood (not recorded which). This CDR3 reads CASSLFGQGTNEQFF. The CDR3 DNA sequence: TGCGCCAGCAGCTTGTTTGGACAGGGGACTAATGAGCAGTTCTTC.